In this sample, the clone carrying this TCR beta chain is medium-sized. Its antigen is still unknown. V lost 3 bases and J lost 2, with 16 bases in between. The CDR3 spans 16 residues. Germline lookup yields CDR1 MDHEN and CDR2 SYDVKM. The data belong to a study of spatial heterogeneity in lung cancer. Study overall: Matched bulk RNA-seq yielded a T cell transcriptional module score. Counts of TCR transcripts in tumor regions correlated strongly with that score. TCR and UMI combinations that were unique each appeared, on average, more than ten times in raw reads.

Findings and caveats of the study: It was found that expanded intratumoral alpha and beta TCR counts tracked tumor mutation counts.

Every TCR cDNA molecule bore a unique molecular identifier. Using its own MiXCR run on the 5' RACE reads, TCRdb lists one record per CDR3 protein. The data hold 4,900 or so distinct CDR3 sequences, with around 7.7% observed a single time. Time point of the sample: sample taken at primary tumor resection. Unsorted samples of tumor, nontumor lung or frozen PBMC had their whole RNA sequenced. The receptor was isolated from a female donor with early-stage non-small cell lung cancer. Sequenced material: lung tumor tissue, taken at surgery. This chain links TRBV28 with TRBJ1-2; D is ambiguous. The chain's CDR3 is CASSFLDLPVNYGYTF. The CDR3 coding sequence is TGTGCCAGCAGTTTCTTGGACCTTCCCGTCAACTATGGCTACACCTTC.